The 11 T cell receptor beta chains below were found in one sample sequenced in a study of T cell responses to AZD1222 COVID-19 vaccine. TCRdb's table, derived via immunoSEQ multiplex PCR, lists solely in-frame clones and lacks some. The sample yields under 95,000 clones, 85% to 90% seen once. The sequences come from peripheral blood, collected on day 0 of AZD1222 vaccination. The receptors were gathered from an adult in good health.

As regards this clone: Other DNA sequences of this sample code for an identical CDR3. The chain is built from TRBV6-4 and TRBJ2-1, with 15 bases aligning to TRBD2. There are 15 residues in the CDR3. The junction had 1 base not matched to a gene; V was cut back by 4 bases and J by 6 bases. The germline V gene has CDR1 MRHNA and CDR2 SNTAGT. The CDR3 DNA sequence: TGTGCCAGCAGTGGGACTAGCGGGGGGGCCAATGAGCAGTTCTTC. Amino acids: CASSGTSGGANEQFF.

The chain recombines TRBV7-2 with TRBJ1-1, with D possibly matching TRBD1 (5 bases). The CDR3 consists of 15 residues. Germline CDR1 reads SGHTA; CDR2 reads FQGNSA. Deletions cut 5 bases from V and 1 base from J, with 14 bases between. CDR3 in DNA: TGTGCCAGCAGCCCAGGCAGGGCGTGGAACACTGAAGCTTTCTTT. It specifies CASSPGRAWNTEAFF.

This CDR3 is CASSHTGGSEQYF. In DNA, the CDR3 is TGTGCCAGCAGCCACACAGGGGGAAGCGAGCAGTACTTC. The chain has TRBV3-1 (or the pseudogene TRBV3-2) and TRBJ2-7; 8 bases line up with TRBD1. There are 13 residues in the CDR3. V was clipped by 3 bases and J by 6 bases; unmatched bases: 4. CDR1 is LGHDT and CDR2 is YNNKEL in the germline V gene (reference sequence).

The genes are TRBV18 and TRBJ2-1; 10 bases line up with TRBD2. The CDR3 totals 16 residues. Germline CDR1 is KGHSH and CDR2 is LQKENI. Losses at the gene ends were 2 bases for V and 4 bases for J; bases not matched to a gene: 5. The CDR3 DNA reads TGTGCCAGCTCACCAATGAGCGGGGGGGGTTACAATGAGCAGTTCTTC. Its protein is CASSPMSGGGYNEQFF.

The chain employs TRBV7-9 and TRBJ1-1; no firm D call. CDR1 and CDR2 from the germline V gene are SEHNR and FQNEAQ (reference sequence). The V end lost 5 bases, the J end lost 3 bases, and 16 bases lay between the germline ends. CDR3 length equals 15 residues. The CDR3 nucleotides are TGTGCCAGCAGCCAGGACGAATGGCGAGACACTGAAGCTTTCTTT. The encoded protein is CASSQDEWRDTEAFF.

The chain combines TRBV4-2 with TRBJ2-7, with 7 bases lining up with TRBD2. This CDR3 spans 15 amino acids. The V gene's germline CDR1 is LGHNA and CDR2 YNFKEQ. J was trimmed by 4 bases and V by 3 bases; bases with no gene match: 9. CDR3 in DNA: TGTGCCAGCAGCCAGAGAGCTAGCGGAGATTACGAGCAGTACTTC. Translating gives CASSQRASGDYEQYF.

V usage is TRBV18 and J usage is TRBJ2-3, with 7 bases matching TRBD2. Per the germline V gene, CDR1 is KGHSH and CDR2 is LQKENI. The length of the CDR3 is 14 residues. The V segment lost 3 bases and the J segment 6 bases; nucleotides outside the gene matches: 6. CDR3 amino acids: CASSPGLDRDTQYF. The CDR3 nucleotides are TGTGCCAGCTCACCTGGACTAGATCGGGATACGCAGTATTTT.

This clone was recorded once. The CDR3 region is CASSLAGGPQHF. CDR3 nucleotides: TGTGCCAGCAGCTTAGCAGGGGGGCCCCAGCATTTT. V gene TRBV11-2 combines with J gene TRBJ1-5; 7 nucleotides align to TRBD1. The junction had 0 bases not matched to a gene; V was cut back by 1 base and J by 9 bases. This CDR3 contains 12 residues. Germline CDR1 is SGHAT and CDR2 is FQNNGV.

This chain links TRBV27 with TRBJ1-1; D unresolved. V lost 4 bases and J 0 bases, leaving 9 bases between the germline ends. Germline V gene sequence: CDR1 MNHEY, CDR2 SMNVEV (reference sequence). The CDR3 runs to 14 residues. The CDR3 sequence is CASSSTQLNTEAFF. Written as DNA, the CDR3 is TGTGCCAGCAGTTCCACACAGCTGAACACTGAAGCTTTCTTT.

The V and J genes are TRBV5-4 and TRBJ1-1; TRBD1 is a possible D gene (5 bases). The CDR3 has 12 amino acids. Germline V gene sequence: CDR1 SGHNT, CDR2 YYREEE (reference sequence). V was pared by 7 bases and J by 7 bases, with 14 bases between. The CDR3 DNA follows: TGTGCCAGCGGGGACGGGAGGATTGAAGCTTTCTTT. Residues: CASGDGRIEAFF.

This chain links TRBV14 with TRBJ2-5; 12 bases are a match to TRBD2. In germline, CDR1 is SGHDN, CDR2 FVKESK. V gave up 4 bases and J gave up 5 bases; unmatched junction bases: 5. The CDR3 runs 15 residues. CDR3 nucleotides: TGTGCCAGCAGCCGACTAGCGGGAGTTACTGAGACCCAGTACTTC. Protein sequence: CASSRLAGVTETQYF.